This paragraph covers one T cell receptor beta chain sequence. What it binds is not known. The data were produced by immunoSEQ multiplex PCR, yet TCRdb's version contains in-frame clones alone and is incomplete. Among about 76,000 clones listed, almost 97% were seen once. As for time point: recipient sample about 28 days before transplant, after cytoreduction. Samples: about 28 days before transplant, then days 30, 100 and 180 after. This entry is derived from a study of T cell clonotyping in hematopoietic cell transplantation. Study context: Recipients' pretransplant samples followed cytoreduction. General observations from the study: After transplant, recipient diversity fell while pathologically expanded clonotypes grew through day 180.

The ends were cut back, 2 bases at V and 3 bases at J, with 11 bases in the middle. The CDR3 contains 14 residues. CDR1 SGHTS and CDR2 YDEGEE come from the germline V gene. The sequencing here drew on peripheral blood mononuclear cells, taken before stem cell transplant. This receptor was obtained from a woman aged 45-65 years with acute myeloid leukemia. Some clones in this sample may be carry-over from other donors' samples. The rearrangement uses TRBV5-8 and TRBJ1-2; D unclear. The CDR3 region has the DNA TGTGCCAGCAGCTTAGGCAGGCGATACTATGGCTACACCTTC. Residues: CASSLGRRYYGYTF.